One TCR beta chain is described in this entry. Its antigen is currently not known. The input lacks base qualities; no much larger clone sits a single base away. The data stem from a study of CD8+ T cells in alopecia areata listed by TCRdb under 2018. With respect to the entire study: The treated patients, all with moderate-to-severe alopecia areata, were enrolled in an open-label pilot trial of oral tofacitinib given at 5 to 10 mg twice daily. Tofacitinib was administered for 6 to 18 months, and 6 months of follow-up off drug were then conducted to assess delayed response and recurrence. To study T cell clonal expansion in alopecia areata, the researchers applied high-throughput TCRbeta sequencing to both the C3H/HeJ mouse model and human patients. On the human side, TCRbeta sequencing was run on scalp tissue and on sorted CD4+ and CD8+ peripheral blood T cells from healthy controls and from alopecia areata patients with either patchy or totalis/universalis disease. Biopsies were taken from tofacitinib-treated patients at baseline and at 4 and 24 weeks of treatment, and a later scalp biopsy was taken in several of the tofacitinib-treated patients. Scalp clonality was compared across normal scalp (n=4), patchy alopecia areata scalp (n=8), and alopecia totalis/universalis scalp (n=8). RNA was obtained with the PAXgene miRNA kit for fixed scalp, the miRNeasy kit for PBMCs, and the RNeasy kit for mouse skin. immunoSEQ multiplex PCR using 35 Vbeta forward primers and 13 Jbeta reverse primers was used to amplify TCRbeta CDR3 regions. Overall study outcomes, separate from this receptor: Shared TCR sequences between patients were less evident than in mice, which may be partly attributable to HLA diversity in the patient population. Compared with normal scalp, lesional scalp, particularly in alopecia totalis/universalis, had higher clonality and more expanded CD8+ clones, which suggests antigenic drive. Unlike mouse skin, where gammadelta T cells dominate, normal human skin contains resident alphabeta T cells that get sequenced too, which complicates analysis of the scalp TCR repertoire.

The sample's time point label, in plain terms: baseline before oral tofacitinib. Lesional scalp punch biopsies and peripheral blood were obtained from alopecia areata patients. PBMCs were isolated by density centrifugation and stained for CD3, CD4 and CD8, and CD4+ and CD8+ T cells were sorted on a FACSAria. The CDR3 spans 8 residues, from the cysteine through the phenylalanine. The kept DNA is CDR3 alone, 24 bases in frame from the first base. Trimming removed 4 bases from V and 15 bases from J, leaving 7 bases between the germline ends. From the germline V gene (reference sequence), CDR1 is GTSNPN and CDR2 is SVGIG. The library was built by means of the immunoSEQ multiplex PCR assay. RNA was extracted from all samples and reverse transcribed into cDNA, which served as template for TCR sequencing. First-strand cDNA was synthesized using SuperScript III with a 2:1 mix of oligo-dT and random hexamers. A synthetic immune receptor repertoire was used to measure amplification bias, and any remaining bias was corrected computationally. The original pipeline was this. Raw reads were preprocessed for error removal, and CDR3 was defined according to IMGT conventions as running from the conserved cysteine to phenylalanine. To get clonality, Shannon entropy was normalized by log2 of the number of productive unique TCRs and the result was subtracted from 1. Whether scalp clones were CD4 or CD8 was inferred by matching scalp TCRbeta sequences against CD4 and CD8 repertoires sorted from blood. TCRdb holds this immuneACCESS table with in-frame rearrangements only. Some clones are missing; in checked studies, unresolved V genes explain under half, and the rest has no known cause. V, J and clone size reflect that table, while D and trimming were determined from the DNA. Present in this sample are about 180,000 clones, around 60% of which were seen just once. Of the sample, around 15% falls within the top ten clones.

The chain uses TRBV30 and TRBJ2-1; the D gene remains uncertain. Sequencing used CD4+ T cells sorted from blood, obtained at week 0. This receptor was taken from a human donor with alopecia areata. The nucleotides read TGTGCCTGGAATCGTCGGTTCTTC. Translated, this is CAWNRRFF.